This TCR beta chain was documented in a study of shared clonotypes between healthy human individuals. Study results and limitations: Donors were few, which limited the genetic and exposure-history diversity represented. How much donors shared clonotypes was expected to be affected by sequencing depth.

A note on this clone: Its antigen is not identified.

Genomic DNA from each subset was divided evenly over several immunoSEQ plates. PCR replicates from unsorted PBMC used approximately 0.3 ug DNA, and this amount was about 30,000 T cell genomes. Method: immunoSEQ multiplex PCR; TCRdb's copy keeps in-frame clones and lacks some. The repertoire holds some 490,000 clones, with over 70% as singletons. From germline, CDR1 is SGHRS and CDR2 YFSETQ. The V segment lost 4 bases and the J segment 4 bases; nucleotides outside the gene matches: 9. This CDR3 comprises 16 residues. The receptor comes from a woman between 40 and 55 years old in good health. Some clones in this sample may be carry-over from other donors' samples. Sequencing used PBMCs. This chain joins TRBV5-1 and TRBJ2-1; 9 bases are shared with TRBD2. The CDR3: CASSLGGLAGYNEQFF. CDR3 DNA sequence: TGCGCCAGCAGCCTCGGAGGGCTAGCGGGGTACAATGAGCAGTTCTTC.